This T cell receptor (beta chain) is from a study of tumor and adjacent non-tumor tissue in lung cancer. Study-level information: Each sample yielded around 4.2 million productive TCRbeta reads on average.

Whole-study findings and limits: Compared with tumor, normal lung showed significantly lower TCR diversity.

A modified ARM-PCR protocol with three rounds of nested PCR amplified TCRbeta. TCRdb fed the multiplex PCR reads into MiXCR, producing one record per CDR3 protein. In the table there are 91,000 or so distinct CDR3 sequences, 65% to 75% of which are singletons. Comments on this clonotype: Antigen specificity is unknown.

No cell sorting was done before RNA was extracted from the tissue. CDR1 SGHAT and CDR2 FQDESV come from the germline V gene (reference sequence). There are 14 residues in the CDR3. Trimming cost V 2 bases and J 7 bases, with 15 bases left between them. Material: lung tumor tissue. This chain joins TRBV11-1 and TRBJ2-7; D is undetermined. The clonotype was recovered from a man aged 60 to 69 with non-small cell lung cancer. The CDR3 loop reads CASSLQSPPGEQYF. CDR3 coding DNA: TGTGCCAGCAGCTTACAGTCGCCCCCTGGTGAGCAGTACTTC.